One and the same sample provided the 25 T cell receptor beta chains below, sequenced in a study of shared clonotypes between healthy human individuals. Produced via immunoSEQ multiplex PCR; TCRdb's table is partial and in-frame only. The data contain fewer than 1.6 million clones, about 98.5% of them singletons. Sequencing was performed on naive CD4+ T cells sorted from blood. Subset specified: CD45RA+ positively selected. These receptors were collected from a man aged 30 to 45 in good health.

V and J are TRBV25-1 and TRBJ1-1; D perhaps matches TRBD1 (6 bases). The CDR3 extends over 16 amino acids. V was clipped by 1 base and J by 0 bases, with 12 bases between them. CDR1 and CDR2 (germline): MGHDK, SYGVNS. The CDR3: CASSEWGHSMNTEAFF. CDR3 bases: TGTGCCAGCAGTGAATGGGGACACAGTATGAACACTGAAGCTTTCTTT.

This chain joins TRBV11-3 and TRBJ2-7; 9 nucleotides line up with TRBD1. This CDR3 comprises 13 residues. Germline assignment: CDR1 SGHNT and CDR2 YENEEA. V was clipped by 4 bases and J by 7 bases; unmatched bases: 5. CDR3 region: CASSYGQGQEQYF. CDR3 in DNA: TGTGCCAGCAGCTACGGACAGGGGCAAGAGCAGTACTTC.

The rearrangement joins TRBV23-1 to TRBJ2-7; D possibly corresponds to TRBD1 (5 bases). TRBV23-1 is annotated as an ORF whose role is uncertain. V was clipped by 1 base and J by 2 bases, with 15 bases between them. The CDR3 extends over 16 amino acids. This CDR3 is CASSQWGQNTPYEQYF. The CDR3 DNA follows: TGCGCCAGCAGTCAATGGGGCCAAAACACCCCCTACGAGCAGTACTTC.

The chain joins TRBV9 to TRBJ2-2; D is unclear. There are 16 residues in the CDR3. V was clipped by 0 bases and J by 3 bases, with 12 bases between them. The germline gives CDR1 SGDLS, CDR2 YYNGEE. The CDR3 bases are TGTGCCAGCAGCGTAGGACCCAGCACCCACACCGGGGAGCTGTTTTTT. This translates into CASSVGPSTHTGELFF. The whole variable domain, filled in from reference TRBV9 and TRBJ2-2, reads DSGVTQTPKHLITATGQRVTLRCSPRSGDLSVYWYQQSLDQGLQFLIQYYNGEERAKGNILERFSAQQFPDLHSELNLSSLELGDSALYFCASSVGPSTHTGELFFGEGSRLTVL.

In this sample, this clone turned up a few times. The J gene is TRBJ2-1, the V gene TRBV6-6; D is perhaps TRBD1 (6 bases). The V gene's germline CDR1 is MNHNY and CDR2 SVGAGI (reference sequence). V lost 6 bases and J 4 bases, leaving 10 bases between the germline ends. CDR3 size: 13 residues. The CDR3 spells CASSPQGYNEQFF. For the CDR3, the DNA is TGTGCCAGCAGCCCACAGGGATACAATGAGCAGTTCTTC.

In this sample, this clone turned up once. The V call is TRBV7-9, the J call TRBJ2-6, with D maybe TRBD2 (6 bases). The germline V and J ends were trimmed by 3 bases and 7 bases, with 19 bases remaining between them. CDR1 is SEHNR and CDR2 is FQNEAQ in the germline V gene (reference sequence). The CDR3 length is 17 residues. CDR3 in amino acids: CASSLVALALLANVLTF. The CDR3, as DNA: TGTGCCAGCAGCTTGGTTGCGCTAGCGTTGTTAGCCAACGTCCTGACTTTC. Full variable domain (rest looked up from reference TRBV7-9 and TRBJ2-6): DTGVSQNPRHKITKRGQNVTFRCDPISEHNRLYWYRQTLGQGPEFLTYFQNEAQLEKSRLLSDRFSAERPKGSFSTLEIQRTEQGDSAMYLCASSLVALALLANVLTFGAGSRLTVL.

The chain couples TRBV5-1 to TRBJ1-1; TRBD1 agrees at 11 bases. CDR1 and CDR2 (germline): SGHRS, YFSETQ. The CDR3 runs to 14 residues. V was clipped by 4 bases and J by 11 bases; unmatched bases: 10. The CDR3 DNA reads as TGCGCCAGCAGCCCCGGACAGGGGGCTTCTTTGGCTTTCTTT. It yields the protein CASSPGQGASLAFF.

V gene TRBV11-2 combines with J gene TRBJ2-7; D tentatively fits TRBD1 or TRBD2 (5 bases each). The CDR3 is made up of 12 amino acids. Germline assignment: CDR1 SGHAT and CDR2 FQNNGV. V was trimmed by 5 bases and J by 2 bases, leaving 7 bases between them. CDR3 bases: TGTGCCAGCAGCCAGGGAGCCTACGAGCAGTACTTC. Translated: CASSQGAYEQYF. The full variable domain, its missing parts supplied by reference TRBV11-2 and TRBJ2-7, is EAGVAQSPRYKIIEKRQSVAFWCNPISGHATLYWYQQILGQGPKLLIQFQNNGVVDDSQLPKDRFSAERLKGVDSTLKIQPAKLEDSAVYLCASSQGAYEQYFGPGTRLTVT.

The chain combines TRBV7-9 with TRBJ1-1, with D possibly TRBD1 on 5 matching bases. V gave up 4 bases and J gave up 6 bases, with 12 bases separating them. Per the germline V gene, CDR1 is SEHNR and CDR2 is FQNEAQ (reference sequence). This CDR3 comprises 13 residues. The CDR3 region has the DNA TGTGCCAGCAGCTATACGGGGGGGTCTGAAGCTTTCTTT. It codes for CASSYTGGSEAFF.

V and J are TRBV20-1 and TRBJ2-5, with D possibly TRBD1 on 6 matching bases. Germline CDR1 DFQATT, CDR2 SNEGSKA (reference sequence). V lost 5 bases, J lost 3 bases, and 7 bases lay in between. This CDR3 contains 11 residues. The CDR3 nucleotides are TGCAGTGCTTACAGGGAAGAGACCCAGTACTTC. The encoded protein is CSAYREETQYF.

J is TRBJ2-4 and V is TRBV19, with 11 bases lining up with TRBD1. Looked up from germline, CDR1 is LNHDA and CDR2 is SQIVND (reference sequence). The J segment lost 0 bases and the V segment lost 4 bases, leaving 8 bases of the junction unmatched. The CDR3 length is 18 residues. CDR3: CASSRTGGDSLAKNIQYF. CDR3 coding DNA: TGTGCCAGTAGTAGGACAGGGGGCGACTCATTAGCCAAAAACATTCAGTACTTC. Complete variable domain (other parts from reference TRBV19 and TRBJ2-4): DGGITQSPKYLFRKEGQNVTLSCEQNLNHDAMYWYRQDPGQGLRLIYYSQIVNDFQKGDIAEGYSVSREKKESFPLTVTSAQKNPTAFYLCASSRTGGDSLAKNIQYFGAGTRLSVL.

The rearrangement uses TRBV6-5 and TRBJ1-2, with TRBD1 matching over 7 bases. Losses at the gene ends were 3 bases for V and 8 bases for J; bases not matched to a gene: 6. The CDR3 has 13 amino acids. The V gene's germline CDR1 is MNHEY and CDR2 SVGAGI. CDR3 bases: TGTGCCAGCAGTTATACAGGGGCTTACGGCTACACCTTC. Its translation: CASSYTGAYGYTF.

The V gene is TRBV7-9, the J gene TRBJ2-7; D is unclear. The V gene lost 5 bases and the J gene lost 7 bases, with 15 bases spanning the gap. In germline, CDR1 is SEHNR, CDR2 FQNEAQ (reference sequence). The CDR3 contains 13 residues. CDR3 sequence: CASSPQTTGEQYF. CDR3 sequence (DNA): TGTGCCAGCAGCCCCCAAACGACTGGTGAGCAGTACTTC.

The chain joins TRBV10-3 to TRBJ2-1; 7 bases are a match to TRBD2. The CDR3 has 15 amino acids. The germline V gene has CDR1 ENHRY and CDR2 SYGVKD. J gave up 0 bases and V 3 bases, and 2 bases lay outside the gene matches. Here the CDR3 DNA reads TGTGCCATCAGTGAAGTAGCGGGCTCCTACAATGAGCAGTTCTTC. It codes for CAISEVAGSYNEQFF.

The count of this clone is one. The chain is built from TRBV11-3 and TRBJ2-1; D not certain. The germline V and J ends were trimmed by 3 bases and 4 bases, with 4 bases remaining between them. Per germline, CDR1 SGHNT and CDR2 YENEEA. The CDR3 contains 12 residues. The CDR3 loop is CASSLSYNEQFF. The CDR3 DNA reads TGTGCCAGCAGCTTGAGTTACAATGAGCAGTTCTTC.

This sequence joins TRBV7-8 and TRBJ2-4, with 8 positions matching TRBD2. Trimming at V came to 1 base and at J to 1 base, leaving 12 bases not matched to a gene. CDR1 SGHVS and CDR2 FQNEAQ come from the germline V gene. CDR3 length: 19 residues. The CDR3 sequence: CASSLVPAGEVEAKNIQYF. CDR3 in DNA: TGTGCCAGCAGCTTAGTCCCAGCGGGGGAAGTGGAGGCCAAAAACATTCAGTACTTC.

The chain has TRBV5-1 and TRBJ2-6, with TRBD1 identical over 10 bases. The CDR3 contains 18 residues. The V gene's germline CDR1 is SGHRS and CDR2 YFSETQ. Trimming cost V 3 bases and J 0 bases; bases outside gene matches: 6. Written as DNA, the CDR3 is TGCGCCAGCAGCTACCCGGGACAGGGGAGCTCTGGGGCCAACGTCCTGACTTTC. It yields the protein CASSYPGQGSSGANVLTF.

The chain has TRBV15 and TRBJ1-5; D is uncertain. The length of the CDR3 is 16 residues. Germline loops: CDR1 LNHNV, CDR2 YYDKDF (reference sequence). V lost 0 bases and J lost 1, with 10 bases in between. CDR3 DNA sequence: TGTGCCACCAGCAGAGATGTGGGAAGGAGCAATCAGCCCCAGCATTTT. This encodes CATSRDVGRSNQPQHF.

In DNA, the CDR3 is TGTGCCAGCAGATTCGGCGGACGGAATCAGCCCCAGCATTTT. Residues: CASRFGGRNQPQHF. V is TRBV28 and J is TRBJ1-5; D gene uncertain. The germline CDR1 and CDR2 sequences are MDHEN and SYDVKM. Trimming took 6 bases from V and 4 from J, leaving 13 bases between them. The length of the CDR3 is 14 residues.

In this sample, this clone turned up a few times. The chain employs TRBV19 and TRBJ1-5; no clear D gene. V lost 8 bases and J 3 bases, leaving 11 bases between the germline ends. Germline V gives CDR1 LNHDA, CDR2 SQIVND (reference sequence). The CDR3 is 13 residues long. CDR3 sequence: CASGGPYNQPQHF. In DNA form, the CDR3 reads TGTGCCAGTGGAGGACCGTACAATCAGCCCCAGCATTTT.

The chain is built from TRBV4-1 and TRBJ2-1; possibly TRBD2 for D (5 bases). From germline, CDR1 is MGHRA and CDR2 YSYEKL. Trimming removed 3 bases from V and 10 bases from J, with 16 bases in between. The CDR3 runs 14 residues. The DNA of the CDR3 is TGCGCCAGCAGCCATCCCGGGCTTACGGGGGAGCAGTTCTTC. It is translated as CASSHPGLTGEQFF.

V is TRBV6-1 and J is TRBJ1-2, with D uncertain. The CDR3 is made up of 13 amino acids. CDR1 is MNHNS and CDR2 is SASEGT in the germline V gene. Trimming pared 1 base from V and 6 bases from J, leaving 9 bases between. CDR3 nucleotide sequence: TGTGCCAGCAGTGAAGGCCCTGGACATGGCTACACCTTC. Translating it yields CASSEGPGHGYTF.

The rearrangement links TRBV18 to TRBJ1-5; 7 bases are shared with TRBD1. V trimming: 4 bases; J trimming: 5 bases; junction bases outside the gene matches: 8. This CDR3 is 15 amino acids long. Germline V gene data show CDR1 as KGHSH and CDR2 as LQKENI. CDR3 loop: CASSRKTGPDQPQHF. The CDR3 nucleotides read TGTGCCAGCTCACGGAAGACAGGGCCGGATCAGCCCCAGCATTTT.

This clone was detected only a few times. This chain uses TRBV5-1 with TRBJ2-1, with 12 bases aligning to TRBD2. The CDR3 has 15 residues. Trimming took 3 bases from V and 5 from J; bases not matched to a gene: 3. The germline V gene has CDR1 SGHRS and CDR2 YFSETQ. The CDR3 sequence: CASSSTSGSHNEQFF. In DNA, the CDR3 is TGCGCCAGCAGCTCGACTAGCGGGAGCCACAATGAGCAGTTCTTC.

V gene TRBV10-1 combines with J gene TRBJ2-3; 8 bases are shared with TRBD2. V dropped 3 bases and J dropped 0; count of bases not matched to a gene: 5. The germline gives CDR1 WNHNN, CDR2 SYGVQD (reference sequence). The length of the CDR3 is 16 residues. The DNA for the CDR3 is TGCGCCAGCAGTGAATTCAGCGGGGGTAGCACAGATACGCAGTATTTT. It yields the protein CASSEFSGGSTDTQYF.